This T cell receptor (beta chain) was sequenced during a study of post-analysis software for immune sequencing data. To note about this clonotype: Its antigen is not known.

Germline lookup yields CDR1 SGHRS and CDR2 YFSETQ. V was clipped by 2 bases and J by 0 bases; unmatched bases: 11. CDR3 size: 20 residues. Overall study findings and caveats: About 5 TRBV segments were more frequent in patients than controls; TRBV5-6, TRBV5-1 and TRBV20-1 belonged to this group. By F measure, samples from a shared preparation batch strongly co-clustered.

Unique molecular identifiers were carried by the TCR beta cDNA libraries. TCRdb re-derived calls from the PCR reads in MiXCR, one entry per CDR3 protein. The sample lists about 810,000 distinct CDR3 sequences; approximately 50% were seen once. The sample comprised blood. This TCR was sampled from a girl aged 10 to 17 with multiple sclerosis. V and J are TRBV5-1 and TRBJ2-3; 14 bases line up with TRBD2. The CDR3 sequence is CASSFPLTSGRDVSTDTQYF. The CDR3 DNA is TGCGCCAGCAGCTTCCCCTTGACTAGCGGGAGGGACGTGAGCACAGATACGCAGTATTTT.